This TCR beta chain was recovered during a study of shared clonotypes between healthy human individuals. Donors were healthy HIV-negative adults without recently reported acute infections or vaccinations. Trimming stripped 2 bases from V and 2 bases from J, with 16 bases between. The germline V gene encodes CDR1 SGHRS and CDR2 YFSETQ. The CDR3 loop spans 16 amino acids. Method: immunoSEQ multiplex PCR; TCRdb's copy keeps in-frame clones and lacks some. The table has around 2.1 million clones, under 97% seen once. Sequencing was performed on naive CD4+ T cells sorted from blood. Subset meaning: CD45RA+ positively selected. V gene TRBV5-1 combines with J gene TRBJ2-5; D ambiguous. This clonotype was sampled from a man between 18 and 29 years old in good health. The chain's CDR3 is CASSLTSRSIQETQYF. DNA of the CDR3: TGCGCCAGCAGCTTAACCTCCAGGAGTATTCAAGAGACCCAGTACTTC.